Following are 5 T cell receptor beta chains from one sample sequenced in a study of blood T cell repertoires in COVID-19. Here immunoSEQ multiplex PCR was the method, and the copy in TCRdb shows in-frame clones only, minus some. This sample yields 330,000 or so clones, of which 92% are seen a single time; roughly 18% belongs to the top ten. Sequencing was carried out using PBMCs or T cells enriched from blood (not recorded which). Every receptor here comes from a woman aged 25 to 39 who had recovered from COVID-19.

This chain connects TRBV19 to TRBJ2-7; TRBD1 matches 9 bases. The V segment lost 4 bases and the J segment 4 bases; nucleotides outside the gene matches: 5. Looked up from germline, CDR1 is LNHDA and CDR2 is SQIVND (reference sequence). This CDR3 has 14 amino acids. The CDR3 sequence: CASSRQGVIYEQYF. The CDR3 DNA follows: TGTGCCAGTAGTAGACAGGGGGTTATTTACGAGCAGTACTTC.

This clone has only one observation. V is TRBV4-1 and J is TRBJ2-7; perhaps TRBD2 as D (6 bases). This CDR3 spans 12 amino acids. Germline V gene lookup returns CDR1 MGHRA and CDR2 YSYEKL. Trimming shortened V by 1 base and J by 9 bases, and 10 bases separated the two germline ends. The CDR3 loop reads CASSQGGDGQYF. CDR3 sequence (DNA): TGCGCCAGCAGCCAAGGCGGGGATGGGCAGTACTTC.

To note about this clone: Other nucleotide sequences in the sample specify the same CDR3. The CDR3 loop reads CASSLSREQYF. DNA of the CDR3: TGTGCCAGCAGCCTGTCGAGAGAGCAGTACTTC. The chain recombines TRBV5-6 with TRBJ2-7; D is ambiguous. V lost 4 bases, J lost 7 bases, and 9 bases lay in between. CDR3 size: 11 residues. The germline V gene encodes CDR1 SGHDT and CDR2 YYEEEE.

In its sample, this clone was seen a few times. The chain combines TRBV5-1 with TRBJ1-3; D remains unclear. V lost 4 bases and J 0 bases, leaving 11 bases between the germline ends. The length of the CDR3 is 15 residues. Looked up from germline, CDR1 is SGHRS and CDR2 is YFSETQ. The CDR3 DNA reads as TGCGCCAGCAGCCACGGGGAAAACTCTGGAAACACCATATATTTT. It is translated as CASSHGENSGNTIYF.

The chain uses TRBV27 and TRBJ2-1; perhaps TRBD2 as D (5 bases). CDR1 MNHEY and CDR2 SMNVEV come from the germline V gene (reference sequence). The CDR3 totals 16 residues. V dropped 0 bases and J dropped 0 bases, with 9 bases sitting between them. CDR3 in amino acids: CASSLSVGSSYNEQFF. For the CDR3, the DNA is TGTGCCAGCAGTTTATCCGTGGGGAGCTCCTACAATGAGCAGTTCTTC.